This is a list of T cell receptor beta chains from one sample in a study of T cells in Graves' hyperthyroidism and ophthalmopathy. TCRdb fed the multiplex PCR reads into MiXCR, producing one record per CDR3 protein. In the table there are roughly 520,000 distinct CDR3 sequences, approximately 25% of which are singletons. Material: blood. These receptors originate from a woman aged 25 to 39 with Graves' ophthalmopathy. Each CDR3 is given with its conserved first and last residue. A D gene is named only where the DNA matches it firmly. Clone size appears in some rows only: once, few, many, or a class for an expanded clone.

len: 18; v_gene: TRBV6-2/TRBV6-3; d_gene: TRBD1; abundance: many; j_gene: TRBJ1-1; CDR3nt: TGTGCCAGCAGTTACAGCGGTCGACAGACAGGGAATTTCCCTGAAGCTTTCTTT; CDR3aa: CASSYSGRQTGNFPEAFF
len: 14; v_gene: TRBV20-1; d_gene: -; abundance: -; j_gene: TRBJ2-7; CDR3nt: TGCAGTGCCCCCCGGCAGCCAGCGAGTGAAGAGCAGTACTTC; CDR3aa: CSAPRQPASEEQYF
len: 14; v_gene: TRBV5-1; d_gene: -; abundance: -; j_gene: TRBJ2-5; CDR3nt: TGCGCCAGCAGCTTCAGGGGAAAGGTGGAGACCCAGTACTTC; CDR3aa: CASSFRGKVETQYF
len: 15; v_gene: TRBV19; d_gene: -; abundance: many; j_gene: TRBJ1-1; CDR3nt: TGTGCCAGTAGTATAAGTGGGGGGGCGCATACTGAAGCTTTCTTT; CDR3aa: CASSISGGAHTEAFF
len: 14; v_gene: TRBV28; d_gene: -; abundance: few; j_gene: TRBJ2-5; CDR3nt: TGTGCCAGCAGTTTCAGGAGTACGTGGGAGACCCAGTACTTC; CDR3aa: CASSFRSTWETQYF
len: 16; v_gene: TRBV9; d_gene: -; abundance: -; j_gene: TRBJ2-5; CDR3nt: TGTGCCAGCAGCGTAGCTCTCGGGGGAGAACAAGAGACCCAGTACTTC; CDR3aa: CASSVALGGEQETQYF
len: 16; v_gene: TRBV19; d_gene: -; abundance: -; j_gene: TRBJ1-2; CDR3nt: TGTGCCAGTAGTATGGGGAACCGGCAGGGAACTGGCGGCTACACCTTC; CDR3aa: CASSMGNRQGTGGYTF
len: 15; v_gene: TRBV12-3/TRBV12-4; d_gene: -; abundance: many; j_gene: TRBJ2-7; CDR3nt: TGTGCCAGCAGTCTAGACTACACCGCCTCCTACGAGCAGTACTTC; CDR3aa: CASSLDYTASYEQYF
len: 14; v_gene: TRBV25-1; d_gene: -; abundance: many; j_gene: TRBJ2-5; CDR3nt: TGTGCCAGCAGTGAATTAAGGGCCCAAGAGACCCAGTACTTC; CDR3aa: CASSELRAQETQYF
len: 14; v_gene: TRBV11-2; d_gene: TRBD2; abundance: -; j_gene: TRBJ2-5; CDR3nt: TGTGCCAGCAGCTTAGGTAGCGGGGTTGAGACCCAGTACTTC; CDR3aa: CASSLGSGVETQYF
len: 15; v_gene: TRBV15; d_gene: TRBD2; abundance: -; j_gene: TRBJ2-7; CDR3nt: TGTGCCACCAGCAGAGCTCGGGGGGAATGGGTCGAGCAGTACTTC; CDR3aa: CATSRARGEWVEQYF
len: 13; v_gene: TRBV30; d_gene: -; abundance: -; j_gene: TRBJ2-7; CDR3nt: TGTGCCTGGAGTACCGGGACCTCCTACGAGCAGTACTTC; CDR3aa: CAWSTGTSYEQYF
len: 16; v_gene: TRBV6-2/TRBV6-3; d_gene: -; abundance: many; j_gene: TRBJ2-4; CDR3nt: TGTGCCAGCAGCCCTCGTCAGGGGACGGCCAAAAACATTCAGTACTTC; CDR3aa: CASSPRQGTAKNIQYF
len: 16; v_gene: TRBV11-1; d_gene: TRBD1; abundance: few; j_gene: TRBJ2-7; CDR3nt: TGTGCCAGCAGCCACCCAGACAGGGGGAAACCCTACGAGCAGTACTTC; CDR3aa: CASSHPDRGKPYEQYF
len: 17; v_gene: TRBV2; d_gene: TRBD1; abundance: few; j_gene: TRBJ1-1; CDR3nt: TGTGCCAGCAGTGTCGACCCGGGACAGGAGATGAACACTGAAGCTTTCTTT; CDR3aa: CASSVDPGQEMNTEAFF
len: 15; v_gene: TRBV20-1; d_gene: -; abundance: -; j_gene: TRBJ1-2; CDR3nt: TGCAGTGCTAGACCCGTCCGTGGGGGAGCTAGTGGCTACACCTTC; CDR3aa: CSARPVRGGASGYTF
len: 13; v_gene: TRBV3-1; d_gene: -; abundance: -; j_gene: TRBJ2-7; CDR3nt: TGTGCCAGCAGCCAAGCTTTCCCCCACGAGCAGTACTTC; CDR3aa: CASSQAFPHEQYF
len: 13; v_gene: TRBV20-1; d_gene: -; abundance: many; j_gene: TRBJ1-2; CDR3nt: TGCAGTGCGAGGGACGGGCTTAACTATGGCTACACCTTC; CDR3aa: CSARDGLNYGYTF
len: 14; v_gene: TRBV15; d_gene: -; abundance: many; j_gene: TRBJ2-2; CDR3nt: TGTGCCACCAGCAGGACATCGAACACCGGGGAGCTGTTTTTT; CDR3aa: CATSRTSNTGELFF
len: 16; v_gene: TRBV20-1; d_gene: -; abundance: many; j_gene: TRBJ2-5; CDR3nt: TGCAGTGCTAGAGCCTCGGGTAGCGGTGGATTAGGGACCCAGTACTTC; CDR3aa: CSARASGSGGLGTQYF
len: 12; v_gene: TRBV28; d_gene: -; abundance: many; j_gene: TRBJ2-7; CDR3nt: TGTGCCAGCAGTTTCCAAAACTACGAGCAGTACTTC; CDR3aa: CASSFQNYEQYF
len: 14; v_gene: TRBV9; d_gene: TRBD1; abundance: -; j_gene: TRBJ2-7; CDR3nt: TGTGCCAGCAGCGAAGGGACAGGCTCCTACGAGCAGTACTTC; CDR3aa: CASSEGTGSYEQYF
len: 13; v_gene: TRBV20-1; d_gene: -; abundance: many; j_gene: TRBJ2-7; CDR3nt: TGCAGTGCTACCCCCCAGGATACCTACGAGCAGTACTTC; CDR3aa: CSATPQDTYEQYF
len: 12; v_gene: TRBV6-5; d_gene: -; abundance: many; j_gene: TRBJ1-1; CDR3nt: TGTGCCAGCAGTTACTCTGGCGGTGAAGCTTTCTTT; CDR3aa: CASSYSGGEAFF
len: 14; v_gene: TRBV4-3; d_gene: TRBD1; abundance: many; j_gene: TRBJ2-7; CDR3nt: TGCGCCAGCAGCGGGAAGACAGGGGACTACGAGCAGTACTTC; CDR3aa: CASSGKTGDYEQYF
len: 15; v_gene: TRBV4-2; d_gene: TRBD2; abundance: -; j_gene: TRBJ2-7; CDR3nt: TGTGCCAGCAGCCAAGGGGTAGCGGGAGGTTACGAGCAGTACTTC; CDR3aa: CASSQGVAGGYEQYF
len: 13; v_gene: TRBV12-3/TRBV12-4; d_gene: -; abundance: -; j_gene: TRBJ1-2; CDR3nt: TGTGCCAGCAGTCTCGGGGTAACCTATGGCTACACCTTC; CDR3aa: CASSLGVTYGYTF
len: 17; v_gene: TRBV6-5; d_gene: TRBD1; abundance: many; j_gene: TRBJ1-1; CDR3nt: TGTGCCAGCAGTTACGGGATTGGACAGGGGGCGAACACTGAAGCTTTCTTT; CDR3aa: CASSYGIGQGANTEAFF
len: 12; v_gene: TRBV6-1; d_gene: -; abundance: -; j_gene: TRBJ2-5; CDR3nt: TGTGCCAGCAGTAACAGGGAAAAGACCCAGTACTTC; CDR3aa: CASSNREKTQYF
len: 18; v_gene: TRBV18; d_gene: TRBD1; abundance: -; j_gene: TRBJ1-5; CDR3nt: TGTGCCAGCTCACTGACGGCGGACAGGGGATATAGCAATCAGCCCCAGCATTTT; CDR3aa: CASSLTADRGYSNQPQHF
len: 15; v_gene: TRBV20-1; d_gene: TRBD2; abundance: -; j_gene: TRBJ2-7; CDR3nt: TGCAGTGCTAGAGACCGACGACTAGCGGGCTACGAGCAGTACTTC; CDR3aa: CSARDRRLAGYEQYF
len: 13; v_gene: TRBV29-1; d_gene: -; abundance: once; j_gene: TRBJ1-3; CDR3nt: TGCAGCGTTAGACAGGTCTCTGGAAACACCATATATTTT; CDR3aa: CSVRQVSGNTIYF
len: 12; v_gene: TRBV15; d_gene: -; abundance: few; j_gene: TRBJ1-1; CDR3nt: TGTGCCACCAGCAGAGATATCGCTGAAGCTTTCTTT; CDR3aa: CATSRDIAEAFF
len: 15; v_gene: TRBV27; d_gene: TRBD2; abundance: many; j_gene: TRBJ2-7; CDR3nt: TGTGCCAGCAAGGCGCCGCTAGCGGGGGCCCAGGGGCAGTACTTC; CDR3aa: CASKAPLAGAQGQYF
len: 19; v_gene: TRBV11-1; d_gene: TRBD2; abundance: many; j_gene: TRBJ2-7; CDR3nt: TGTGCCAGCAGCTCAGGCAGCGGGGGGGCGATATTAGTATCCTACGAGCAGTACTTC; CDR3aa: CASSSGSGGAILVSYEQYF
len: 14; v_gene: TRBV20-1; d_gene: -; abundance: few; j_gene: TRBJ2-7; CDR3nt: TGCAGTGCTAGAGATGTAACGGGGACCTACGAGCAGTACTTC; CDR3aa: CSARDVTGTYEQYF
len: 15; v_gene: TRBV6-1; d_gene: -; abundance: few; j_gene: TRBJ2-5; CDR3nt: TGTGCCAGCAGTGGGGGGCTAGCGGACCGGGGGGCCCAGTACTTC; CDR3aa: CASSGGLADRGAQYF
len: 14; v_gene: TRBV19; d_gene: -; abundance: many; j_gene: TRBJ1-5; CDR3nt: TGTGCCAGTAGCAAGGGACGCAGCAATCAGCCCCAGCATTTT; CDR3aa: CASSKGRSNQPQHF
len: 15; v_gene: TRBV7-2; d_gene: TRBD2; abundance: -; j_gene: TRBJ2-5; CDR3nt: TGTGCCAGCAGCTTACGGGAGGGCAGGGTGGAGACCCAGTACTTC; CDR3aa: CASSLREGRVETQYF
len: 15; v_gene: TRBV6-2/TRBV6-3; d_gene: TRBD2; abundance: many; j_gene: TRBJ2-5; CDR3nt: TGTGCCAGCAGTTACGTAGCGGGGGGCGCCGAGACCCAGTACTTC; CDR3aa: CASSYVAGGAETQYF
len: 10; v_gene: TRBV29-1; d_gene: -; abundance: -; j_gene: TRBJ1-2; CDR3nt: TGCAGCGCACGGGACGCTGGCTACACCTTC; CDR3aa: CSARDAGYTF
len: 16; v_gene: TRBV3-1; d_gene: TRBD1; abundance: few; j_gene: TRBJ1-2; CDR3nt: TGTGCCAGCAGCCCACACCGGACAGGGGGCGCGGAGGGCTACACCTTC; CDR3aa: CASSPHRTGGAEGYTF
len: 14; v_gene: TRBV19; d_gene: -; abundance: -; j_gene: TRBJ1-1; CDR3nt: TGTGCCAGTAGCCAGGGACAACGAAACACTGAAGCTTTCTTT; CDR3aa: CASSQGQRNTEAFF
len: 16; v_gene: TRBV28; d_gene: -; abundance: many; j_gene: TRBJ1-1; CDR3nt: TGTGCCAGCAGACCCGCTGGGGGGGCAGTGAACACTGAAGCTTTCTTT; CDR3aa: CASRPAGGAVNTEAFF
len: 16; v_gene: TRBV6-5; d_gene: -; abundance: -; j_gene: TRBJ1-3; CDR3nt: TGTGCCAGCAGTTATCAACCCAGAGGCTCTGGAAACACCATATATTTT; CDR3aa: CASSYQPRGSGNTIYF
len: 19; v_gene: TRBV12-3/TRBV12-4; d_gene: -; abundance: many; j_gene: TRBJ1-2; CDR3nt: TGTGCCAGCAGTTTCCGTCCGATACCGGTGCGGGGGCGCAACTATGGCTACACCTTC; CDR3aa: CASSFRPIPVRGRNYGYTF
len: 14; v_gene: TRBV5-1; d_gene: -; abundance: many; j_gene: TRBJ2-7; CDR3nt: TGCGCCAGCAGCTCATCGGGGGTCAACTACGAGCAGTACTTC; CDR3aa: CASSSSGVNYEQYF
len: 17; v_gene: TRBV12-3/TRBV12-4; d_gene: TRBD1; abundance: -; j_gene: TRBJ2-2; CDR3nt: TGTGCCAGCAGTCGCAAGGGACAGGGTCCTAGGACCGGGGAGCTGTTTTTT; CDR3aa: CASSRKGQGPRTGELFF
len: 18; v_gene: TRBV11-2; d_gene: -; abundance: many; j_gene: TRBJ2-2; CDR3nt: TGTGCCAGCAGCTTGGTTCTATCGGGGGAGAAGGACACCGGGGAGCTGTTTTTT; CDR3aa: CASSLVLSGEKDTGELFF
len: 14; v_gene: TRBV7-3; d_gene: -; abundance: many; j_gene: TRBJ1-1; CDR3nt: TGTGCCAGCAGTCCCGACAGGACGAACACTGAAGCTTTCTTT; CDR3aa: CASSPDRTNTEAFF
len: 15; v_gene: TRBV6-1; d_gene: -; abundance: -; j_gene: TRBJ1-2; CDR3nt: TGTGCCAGCGAAACTGGGACGACAAATAACTATGGCTACACCTTC; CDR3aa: CASETGTTNNYGYTF
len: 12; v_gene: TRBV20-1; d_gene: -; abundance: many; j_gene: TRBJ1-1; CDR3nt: TGCAGTGCTATTGGGGGAGGTCCTGAAGCTTTCTTT; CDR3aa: CSAIGGGPEAFF
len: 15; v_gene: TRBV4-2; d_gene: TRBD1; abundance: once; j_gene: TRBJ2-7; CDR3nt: TGTGCCAGCAGCCAAGAAACGACAGGGTCCTACGAGCAGTACTTC; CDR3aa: CASSQETTGSYEQYF
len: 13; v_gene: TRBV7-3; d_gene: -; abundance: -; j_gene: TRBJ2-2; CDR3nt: TGTGCCAGCAGGCCAGGGGACACCGGGGAGCTGTTTTTT; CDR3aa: CASRPGDTGELFF